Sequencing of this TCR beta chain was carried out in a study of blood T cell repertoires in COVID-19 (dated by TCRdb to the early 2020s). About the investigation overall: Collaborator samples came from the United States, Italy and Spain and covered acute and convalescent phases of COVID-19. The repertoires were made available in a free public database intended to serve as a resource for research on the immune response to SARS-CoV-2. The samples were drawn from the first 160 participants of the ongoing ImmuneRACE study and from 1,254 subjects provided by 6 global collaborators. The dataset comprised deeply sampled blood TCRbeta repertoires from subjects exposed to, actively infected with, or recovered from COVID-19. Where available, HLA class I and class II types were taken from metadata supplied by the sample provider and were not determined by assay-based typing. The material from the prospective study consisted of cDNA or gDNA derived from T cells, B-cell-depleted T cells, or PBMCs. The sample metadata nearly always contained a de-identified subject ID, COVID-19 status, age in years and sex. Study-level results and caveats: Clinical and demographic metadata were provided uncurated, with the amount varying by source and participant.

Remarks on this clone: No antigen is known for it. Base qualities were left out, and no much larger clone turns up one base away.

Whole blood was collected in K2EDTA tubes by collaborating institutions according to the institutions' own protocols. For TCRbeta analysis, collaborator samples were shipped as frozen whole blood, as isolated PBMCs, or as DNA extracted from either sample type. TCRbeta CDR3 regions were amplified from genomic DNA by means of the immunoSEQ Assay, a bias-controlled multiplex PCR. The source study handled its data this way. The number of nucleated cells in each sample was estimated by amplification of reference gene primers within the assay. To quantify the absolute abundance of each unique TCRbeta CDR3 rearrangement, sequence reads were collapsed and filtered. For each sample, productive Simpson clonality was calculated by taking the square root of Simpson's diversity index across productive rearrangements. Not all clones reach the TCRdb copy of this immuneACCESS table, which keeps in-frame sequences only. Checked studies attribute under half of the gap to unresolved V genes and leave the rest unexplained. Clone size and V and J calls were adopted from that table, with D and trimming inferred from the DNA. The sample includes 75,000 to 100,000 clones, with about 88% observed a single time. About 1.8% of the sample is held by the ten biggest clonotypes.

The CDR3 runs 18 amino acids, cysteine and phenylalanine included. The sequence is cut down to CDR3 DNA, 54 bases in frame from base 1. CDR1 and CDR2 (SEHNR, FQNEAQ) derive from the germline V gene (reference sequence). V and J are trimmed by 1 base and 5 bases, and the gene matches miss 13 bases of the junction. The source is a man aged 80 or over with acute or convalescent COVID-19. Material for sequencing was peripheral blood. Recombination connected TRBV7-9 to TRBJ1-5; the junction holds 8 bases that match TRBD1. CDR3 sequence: CASSLEETGEVGDQPQHF. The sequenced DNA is TGTGCCAGCAGCTTAGAGGAGACAGGGGAGGTTGGCGATCAGCCCCAGCATTTT.